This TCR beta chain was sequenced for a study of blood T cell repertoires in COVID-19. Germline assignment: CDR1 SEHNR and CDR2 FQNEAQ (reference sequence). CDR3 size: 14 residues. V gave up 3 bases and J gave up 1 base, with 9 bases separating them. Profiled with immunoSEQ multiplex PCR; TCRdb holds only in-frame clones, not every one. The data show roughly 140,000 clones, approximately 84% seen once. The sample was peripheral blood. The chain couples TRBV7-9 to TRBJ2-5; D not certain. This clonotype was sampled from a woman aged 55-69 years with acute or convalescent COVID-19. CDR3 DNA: TGTGCCAGCAGCTTTTGGGCCGCCCAAGAGACCCAGTACTTC. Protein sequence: CASSFWAAQETQYF.